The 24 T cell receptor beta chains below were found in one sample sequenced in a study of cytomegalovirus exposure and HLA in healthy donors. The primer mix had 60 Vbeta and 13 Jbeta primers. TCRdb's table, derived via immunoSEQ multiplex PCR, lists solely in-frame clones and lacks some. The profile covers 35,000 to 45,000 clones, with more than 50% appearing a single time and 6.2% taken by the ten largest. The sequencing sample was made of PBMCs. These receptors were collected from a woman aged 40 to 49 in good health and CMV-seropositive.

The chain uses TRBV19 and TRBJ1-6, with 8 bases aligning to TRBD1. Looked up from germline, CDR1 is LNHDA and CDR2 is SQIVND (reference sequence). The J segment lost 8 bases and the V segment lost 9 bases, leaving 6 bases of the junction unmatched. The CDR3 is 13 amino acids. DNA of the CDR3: TGTGCCAGCCAAGGGGACAGGTATTCACCCCTCCACTTT. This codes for CASQGDRYSPLHF. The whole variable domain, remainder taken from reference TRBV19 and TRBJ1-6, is DGGITQSPKYLFRKEGQNVTLSCEQNLNHDAMYWYRQDPGQGLRLIYYSQIVNDFQKGDIAEGYSVSREKKESFPLTVTSAQKNPTAFYLCASQGDRYSPLHFGNGTRLTVT.

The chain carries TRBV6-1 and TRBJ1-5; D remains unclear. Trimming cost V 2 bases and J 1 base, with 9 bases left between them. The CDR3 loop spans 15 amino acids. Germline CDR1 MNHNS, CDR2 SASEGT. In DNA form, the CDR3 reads TGTGCCAGCAGTGAACTAGGAGGAAGCAATCAGCCCCAGCATTTT. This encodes CASSELGGSNQPQHF.

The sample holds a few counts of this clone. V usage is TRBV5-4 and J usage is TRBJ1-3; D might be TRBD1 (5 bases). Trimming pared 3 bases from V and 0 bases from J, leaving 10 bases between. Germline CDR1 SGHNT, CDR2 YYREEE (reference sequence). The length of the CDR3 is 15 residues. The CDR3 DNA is TGTGCCAGCAGCTCAGGGTCTAGCTCTGGAAACACCATATATTTT. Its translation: CASSSGSSSGNTIYF.

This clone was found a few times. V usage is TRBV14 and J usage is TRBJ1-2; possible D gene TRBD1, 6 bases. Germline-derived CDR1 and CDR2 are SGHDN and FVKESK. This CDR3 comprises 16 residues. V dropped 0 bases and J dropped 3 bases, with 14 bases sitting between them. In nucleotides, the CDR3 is TGTGCCAGCAGCCAAGAGTGGGGGGGCCTCTACTATGGCTACACCTTC. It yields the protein CASSQEWGGLYYGYTF. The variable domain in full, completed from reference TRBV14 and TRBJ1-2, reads EAGVTQFPSHSVIEKGQTVTLRCDPISGHDNLYWYRRVMGKEIKFLLHFVKESKQDESGMPNNRFLAERTGGTYSTLKVQPAELEDSGVYFCASSQEWGGLYYGYTFGSGTRLTVV.

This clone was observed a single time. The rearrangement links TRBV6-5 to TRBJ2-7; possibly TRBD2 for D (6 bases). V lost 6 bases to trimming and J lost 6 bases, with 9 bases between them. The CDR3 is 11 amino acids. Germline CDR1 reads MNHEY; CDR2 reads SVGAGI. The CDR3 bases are TGTGCCAGCAGGCAGGGAGGCGAGCAGTACTTC. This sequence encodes CASRQGGEQYF.

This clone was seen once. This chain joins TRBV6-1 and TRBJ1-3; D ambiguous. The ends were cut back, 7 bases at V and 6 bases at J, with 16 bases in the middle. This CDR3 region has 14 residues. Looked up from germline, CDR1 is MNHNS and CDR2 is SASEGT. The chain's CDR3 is CASMGTGFKNTIYF. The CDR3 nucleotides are TGTGCCAGCATGGGAACGGGATTTAAAAACACCATATATTTT.

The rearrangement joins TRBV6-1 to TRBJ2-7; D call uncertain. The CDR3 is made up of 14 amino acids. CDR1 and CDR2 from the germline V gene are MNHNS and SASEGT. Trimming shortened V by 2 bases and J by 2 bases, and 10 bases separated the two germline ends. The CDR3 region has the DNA TGTGCCAGCAGTGAATTCTGGAGTGCCTACGAGCAGTACTTC. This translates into CASSEFWSAYEQYF.

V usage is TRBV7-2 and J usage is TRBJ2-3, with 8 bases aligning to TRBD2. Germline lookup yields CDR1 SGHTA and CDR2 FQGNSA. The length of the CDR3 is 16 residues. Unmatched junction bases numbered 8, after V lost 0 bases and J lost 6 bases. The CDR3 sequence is CASSLAYGGAMDTQYF. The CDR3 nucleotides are TGTGCCAGCAGCTTAGCGTACGGGGGGGCGATGGATACGCAGTATTTT.

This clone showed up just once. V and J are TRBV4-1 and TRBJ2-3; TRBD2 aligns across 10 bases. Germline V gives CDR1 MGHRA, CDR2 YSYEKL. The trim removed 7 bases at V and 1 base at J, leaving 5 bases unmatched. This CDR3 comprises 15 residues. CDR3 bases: TGCGCCAGCAAATTCGGACTAGCGGGCACAGATACGCAGTATTTT. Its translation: CASKFGLAGTDTQYF.

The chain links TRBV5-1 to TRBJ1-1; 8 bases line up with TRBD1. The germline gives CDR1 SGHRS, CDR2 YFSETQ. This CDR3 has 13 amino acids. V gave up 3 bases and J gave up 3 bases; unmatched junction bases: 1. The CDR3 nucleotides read TGCGCCAGCAGCTCGACAGGGGACACTGAAGCTTTCTTT. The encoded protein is CASSSTGDTEAFF.

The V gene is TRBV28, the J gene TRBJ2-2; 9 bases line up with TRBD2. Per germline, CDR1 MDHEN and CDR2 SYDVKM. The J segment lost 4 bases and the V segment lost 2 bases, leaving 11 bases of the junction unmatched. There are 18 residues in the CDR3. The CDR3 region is CASSLAGTSSWGTGELFF. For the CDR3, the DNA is TGTGCCAGCAGTTTAGCCGGGACTAGCTCCTGGGGCACCGGGGAGCTGTTTTTT.

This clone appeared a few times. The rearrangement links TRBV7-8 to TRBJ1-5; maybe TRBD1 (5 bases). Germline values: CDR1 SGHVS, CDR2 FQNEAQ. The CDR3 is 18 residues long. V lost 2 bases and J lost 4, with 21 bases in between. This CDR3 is CASSLIWGSGLRNQPQHF. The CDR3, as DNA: TGTGCCAGCAGCTTAATCTGGGGGAGCGGGCTTAGGAATCAGCCCCAGCATTTT.

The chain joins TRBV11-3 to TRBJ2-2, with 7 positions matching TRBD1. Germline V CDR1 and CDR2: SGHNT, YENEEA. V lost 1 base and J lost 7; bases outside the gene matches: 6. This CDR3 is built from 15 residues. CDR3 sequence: CASSLAPGGNGELFF. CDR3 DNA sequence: TGTGCCAGCAGCTTAGCCCCAGGGGGTAACGGGGAGCTGTTTTTT.

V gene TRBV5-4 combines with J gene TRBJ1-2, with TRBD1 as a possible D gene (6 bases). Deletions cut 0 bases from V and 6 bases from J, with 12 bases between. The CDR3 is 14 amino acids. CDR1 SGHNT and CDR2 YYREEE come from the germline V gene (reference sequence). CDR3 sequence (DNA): TGTGCCAGCAGCTTGGACAGGGAGGGTCATGGCTACACCTTC. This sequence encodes CASSLDREGHGYTF. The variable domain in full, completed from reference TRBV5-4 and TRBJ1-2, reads ETGVTQSPTHLIKTRGQQVTLRCSSQSGHNTVSWYQQALGQGPQFIFQYYREEENGRGNFPPRFSGLQFPNYSSELNVNALELDDSALYLCASSLDREGHGYTFGSGTRLTVV.

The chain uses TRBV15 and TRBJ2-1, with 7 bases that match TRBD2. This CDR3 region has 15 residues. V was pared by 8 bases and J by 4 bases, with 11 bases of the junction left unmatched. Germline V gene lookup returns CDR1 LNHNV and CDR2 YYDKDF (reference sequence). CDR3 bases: TGTGCCACCGGCGGGGGTAGCGGAGATTACAATGAGCAGTTCTTC. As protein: CATGGGSGDYNEQFF.

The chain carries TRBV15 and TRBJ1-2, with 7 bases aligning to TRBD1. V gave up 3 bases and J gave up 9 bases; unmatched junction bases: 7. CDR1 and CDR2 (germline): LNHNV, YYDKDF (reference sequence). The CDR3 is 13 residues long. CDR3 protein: CATSRGTEHRYTF. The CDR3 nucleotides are TGTGCCACCAGCAGGGGGACAGAACACCGCTACACCTTC.

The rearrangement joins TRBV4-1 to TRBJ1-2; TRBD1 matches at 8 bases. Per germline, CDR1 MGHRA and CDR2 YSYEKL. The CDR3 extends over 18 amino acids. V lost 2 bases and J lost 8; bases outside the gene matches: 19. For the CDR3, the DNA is TGCGCCAGCAGCCAATCCCCTGACAGGACAGGGAGGAATAAAGGCTACACCTTC. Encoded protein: CASSQSPDRTGRNKGYTF.

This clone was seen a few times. CDR3 coding DNA: TGTGCCAGCACTGCAGCAGATACGCAGTATTTT. Protein sequence: CASTAADTQYF. The chain has TRBV6-5 and TRBJ2-3; D is unclear. Germline CDR1 is MNHEY and CDR2 is SVGAGI. This CDR3 spans 11 amino acids. With 7 bases removed from V and 4 bases from J, the gap between germline ends came to 6 bases.

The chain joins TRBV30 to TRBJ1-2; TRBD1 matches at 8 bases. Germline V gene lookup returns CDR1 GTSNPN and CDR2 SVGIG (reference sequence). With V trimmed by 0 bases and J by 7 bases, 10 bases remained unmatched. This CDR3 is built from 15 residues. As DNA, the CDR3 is TGTGCCTGGAGTGTAGGCGCCAGGGGGCGAGGTGGCTACACCTTC. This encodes CAWSVGARGRGGYTF. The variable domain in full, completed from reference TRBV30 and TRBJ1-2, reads SQTIHQWPATLVQPVGSPLSLECTVEGTSNPNLYWYRQAAGRGLQLLFYSVGIGQISSEVPQNLSASRPQDRQFILSSKKLLLSDSGFYLCAWSVGARGRGGYTFGSGTRLTVV.

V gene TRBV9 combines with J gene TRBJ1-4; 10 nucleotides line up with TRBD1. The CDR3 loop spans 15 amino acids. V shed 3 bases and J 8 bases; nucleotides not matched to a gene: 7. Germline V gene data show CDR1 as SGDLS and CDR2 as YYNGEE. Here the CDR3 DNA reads TGTGCCAGCAGCGGATCGGACAGGGGGAGGGAAAAACTGTTTTTT. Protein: CASSGSDRGREKLFF.

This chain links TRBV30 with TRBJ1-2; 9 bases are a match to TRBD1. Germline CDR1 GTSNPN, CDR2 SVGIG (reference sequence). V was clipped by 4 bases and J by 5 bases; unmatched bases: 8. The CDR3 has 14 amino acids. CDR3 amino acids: CAWNPRGQGYGYTF. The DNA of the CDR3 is TGTGCCTGGAACCCCCGTGGACAGGGGTATGGCTACACCTTC.

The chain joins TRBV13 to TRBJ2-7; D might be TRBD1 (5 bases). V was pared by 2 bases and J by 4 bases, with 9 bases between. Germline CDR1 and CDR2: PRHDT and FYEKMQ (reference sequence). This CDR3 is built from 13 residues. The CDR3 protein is CASSLTGRYEQYF. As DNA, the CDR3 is TGTGCCAGCAGCTTAACAGGACGATACGAGCAGTACTTC. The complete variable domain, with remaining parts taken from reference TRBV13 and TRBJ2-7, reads AAGVIQSPRHLIKEKRETATLKCYPIPRHDTVYWYQQGPGQDPQFLISFYEKMQSDKGSIPDRFSAQQFSDYHSELNMSSLELGDSALYFCASSLTGRYEQYFGPGTRLTVT.

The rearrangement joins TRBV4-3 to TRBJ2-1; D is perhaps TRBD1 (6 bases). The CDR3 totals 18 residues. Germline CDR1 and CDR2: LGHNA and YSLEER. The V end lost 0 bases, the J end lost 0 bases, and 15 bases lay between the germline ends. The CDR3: CASSQDPRGMSSYNEQFF. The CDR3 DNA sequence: TGCGCCAGCAGCCAAGATCCGAGGGGGATGAGCTCCTACAATGAGCAGTTCTTC.

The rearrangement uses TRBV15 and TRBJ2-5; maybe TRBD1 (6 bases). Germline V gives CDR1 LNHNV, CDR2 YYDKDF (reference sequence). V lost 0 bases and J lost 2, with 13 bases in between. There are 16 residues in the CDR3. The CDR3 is CATSRDPTGWQETQYF. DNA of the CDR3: TGTGCCACCAGCAGAGATCCCACAGGGTGGCAAGAGACCCAGTACTTC.